The 24 T cell receptor beta chains reported below all come from one sample, sequenced in a study of blood T cell repertoires in COVID-19. The protocol was immunoSEQ multiplex PCR, while the TCRdb copy is restricted to in-frame clones and leaves out a portion. The data contain about 200,000 clones, 75% to 90% of them seen just once; the ten biggest clones take up around 6%. The sequencing input was peripheral blood. The receptors stem from a man aged 55 to 70 who had recovered from COVID-19.

The J gene is TRBJ2-3, the V gene TRBV24-1; maybe TRBD2 (5 bases). CDR3 length: 15 amino acids. The germline V and J ends were trimmed by 8 bases and 0 bases, with 14 bases remaining between them. CDR1 KGHDR and CDR2 SFDVKD come from the germline V gene. CDR3 nucleotides: TGTGCCACCACTGGGCGGGCAGTAAGCACAGATACGCAGTATTTT. It yields the protein CATTGRAVSTDTQYF.

This chain joins TRBV7-9 and TRBJ2-7; TRBD2 is a possible D gene (5 bases). This CDR3 is 15 amino acids long. Germline V CDR1 and CDR2: SEHNR, FQNEAQ (reference sequence). The ends were cut back, 7 bases at V and 1 base at J, with 17 bases in the middle. The DNA for the CDR3 is TGTGCCAGCACCATGGGGTTCGGGGATTCCTACGAGCAGTACTTC. It codes for CASTMGFGDSYEQYF.

CDR3 protein: CASSERDSSYEQYF. The CDR3 DNA reads TGTGCCAGCAGTGAGCGGGACAGCTCCTACGAGCAGTACTTC. The rearrangement joins TRBV6-1 to TRBJ2-7; a weak D match, TRBD1 (7 bases). This CDR3 has 14 amino acids. The germline V and J ends were trimmed by 3 bases and 0 bases, with 9 bases remaining between them. The V gene's germline CDR1 is MNHNS and CDR2 SASEGT.

V gene TRBV7-2 combines with J gene TRBJ2-3, with 8 positions matching TRBD2. The CDR3 is made up of 17 amino acids. V lost 0 bases, J lost 3 bases, and 8 bases stayed unmatched. Germline V CDR1 and CDR2: SGHTA, FQGNSA. The CDR3 nucleotides are TGTGCCAGCAGCTTAGCCAGCCTTACGGGGGGGACAGATACGCAGTATTTT. Amino acid sequence: CASSLASLTGGTDTQYF.

The chain links TRBV7-2 to TRBJ2-3; weak D call: TRBD1 (6 bases). The CDR3 length is 16 residues. CDR1 and CDR2 (germline): SGHTA, FQGNSA. V was cut by 4 bases and J by 2 bases, with 16 bases left in between. The chain's CDR3 is CASSSRGHGATDTQYF. CDR3 coding DNA: TGTGCCAGCAGCTCCAGGGGACACGGGGCCACAGATACGCAGTATTTT.

The chain uses TRBV7-3 and TRBJ2-3; D may be TRBD2 (5 bases). V was shortened by 3 bases and J by 4 bases, with 8 bases between the two germline ends. Germline CDR1 is SGHTA and CDR2 is FQGTGA. The CDR3 spans 13 residues. CDR3 protein: CASSFPGSDTQYF. In nucleotides, the CDR3 is TGTGCCAGCAGCTTCCCGGGGTCAGATACGCAGTATTTT. The variable domain in full, completed from reference TRBV7-3 and TRBJ2-3, reads GAGVSQTPSNKVTEKGKYVELRCDPISGHTALYWYRQSLGQGPEFLIYFQGTGAADDSGLPNDRFFAVRPEGSVSTLKIQRTERGDSAVYLCASSFPGSDTQYFGPGTRLTVL.

V is TRBV5-1 and J is TRBJ2-2, with 10 bases fitting TRBD1. V dropped 0 bases and J dropped 5; count of bases not matched to a gene: 13. Germline values: CDR1 SGHRS, CDR2 YFSETQ. There are 19 residues in the CDR3. CDR3 in amino acids: CASSLDGGMGQGRTGELFF. CDR3 bases: TGCGCCAGCAGCTTGGACGGGGGCATGGGACAGGGGAGAACCGGGGAGCTGTTTTTT.

The chain carries TRBV3-1 (or the pseudogene TRBV3-2) and TRBJ2-5; D call uncertain. V lost 0 bases and J 5 bases, leaving 4 bases between the germline ends. There are 12 residues in the CDR3. The germline gives CDR1 LGHDT, CDR2 YNNKEL (reference sequence). CDR3 region: CASSQEQETQYF. The CDR3 DNA reads as TGTGCCAGCAGCCAAGAACAGGAGACCCAGTACTTC.

V usage is TRBV6-5 and J usage is TRBJ1-2, with 8 bases lining up with TRBD1. The germline V gene has CDR1 MNHEY and CDR2 SVGAGI. The CDR3 is made up of 14 amino acids. With 5 bases clipped from V and 8 bases from J, the junction kept 10 bases outside the gene matches. CDR3 sequence: CASSKRDRTGGYTF. CDR3 nucleotide sequence: TGTGCCAGCAGTAAGCGGGACAGGACGGGGGGCTACACCTTC.

CDR3 sequence (DNA): TGTGCCAGCAGCGCCACAGGGAGCTCCTATAATTCACCCCTCCACTTT. Protein sequence: CASSATGSSYNSPLHF. The chain joins TRBV7-9 to TRBJ1-6, with D perhaps TRBD1 (6 bases). Germline V gene lookup returns CDR1 SEHNR and CDR2 FQNEAQ (reference sequence). This CDR3 is built from 16 residues. V lost 5 bases, J lost 0 bases, and 11 bases lay in between. The whole variable domain, filled in from reference TRBV7-9 and TRBJ1-6, reads DTGVSQNPRHKITKRGQNVTFRCDPISEHNRLYWYRQTLGQGPEFLTYFQNEAQLEKSRLLSDRFSAERPKGSFSTLEIQRTEQGDSAMYLCASSATGSSYNSPLHFGNGTRLTVT.

V usage is TRBV19 and J usage is TRBJ1-5; possible D gene TRBD1, 6 bases. Germline V gives CDR1 LNHDA, CDR2 SQIVND (reference sequence). The V end lost 9 bases, the J end lost 4 bases, and 13 bases lay between the germline ends. The CDR3 has 13 amino acids. This CDR3 is CASKDRPNQPQHF. For the CDR3, the DNA is TGTGCCAGCAAAGACAGGCCAAATCAGCCCCAGCATTTT.

There are a few counts of this clone. J is TRBJ2-7 and V is TRBV7-8, with TRBD1 matching over 8 bases. The CDR3 spans 14 residues. J lost 5 bases, V lost 3 bases, and 6 bases had no gene match. Germline lookup yields CDR1 SGHVS and CDR2 FQNEAQ. CDR3 protein: CASSFRTGINEQYF. The DNA for the CDR3 is TGTGCCAGCAGCTTCAGGACAGGGATAAACGAGCAGTACTTC.

The rearrangement joins TRBV20-1 to TRBJ2-7; D gene ambiguous. Deletions cut 3 bases from V and 0 bases from J, with 12 bases between. Germline V gene sequence: CDR1 DFQATT, CDR2 SNEGSKA (reference sequence). The CDR3 contains 14 residues. The CDR3 loop is CSASATAASYEQYF. In nucleotides, the CDR3 is TGCAGTGCTAGTGCCACAGCCGCCTCCTACGAGCAGTACTTC.

V and J are TRBV5-1 and TRBJ1-1; 9 bases agree with TRBD1. V trimming: 4 bases; J trimming: 3 bases; junction bases outside the gene matches: 10. The CDR3 sequence is 16 residues long. CDR1 is SGHRS, CDR2 YFSETQ, per germline. For the CDR3, the DNA is TGCGCCAGCAGCGGCGGGACAGGGCGGATCGACACTGAAGCTTTCTTT. This gives the protein CASSGGTGRIDTEAFF.

CDR3 amino acids: CASNPQGPKYNEQFF. The CDR3 DNA reads TGTGCCAGCAACCCCCAGGGCCCCAAGTACAATGAGCAGTTCTTC. The chain employs TRBV2 and TRBJ2-1; D is possibly TRBD1 (5 bases). Germline values: CDR1 SNHLY, CDR2 FYNNEI. Trimming removed 7 bases from V and 4 bases from J, with 17 bases in between. The CDR3 covers 15 residues. The entire variable domain, with the rest obtained from reference TRBV2 and TRBJ2-1, is as follows: EPEVTQTPSHQVTQMGQEVILRCVPISNHLYFYWYRQILGQKVEFLVSFYNNEISEKSEIFDDQFSVERPDGSNFTLKIRSTKLEDSAMYFCASNPQGPKYNEQFFGPGTRLTVL.

The chain carries TRBV4-3 and TRBJ1-2; 9 bases agree with TRBD1. The V and J ends lost 3 bases and 2 bases, in that order; junction bases with no gene match: 1. There are 14 residues in the CDR3. Germline CDR1 reads LGHNA; CDR2 reads YSLEER. As DNA, the CDR3 is TGCGCCAGCAGCCATGGGACAGGGAACTATGGCTACACCTTC. This encodes CASSHGTGNYGYTF.

This chain links TRBV7-9 with TRBJ1-2; D is uncertain. Germline V gene data show CDR1 as SEHNR and CDR2 as FQNEAQ (reference sequence). The CDR3 totals 15 residues. V was trimmed by 0 bases and J by 3 bases, leaving 11 bases between them. The CDR3 nucleotides are TGTGCCAGCAGCTTAGCTGGCGGAACCCACTATGGCTACACCTTC. It specifies CASSLAGGTHYGYTF.

This CDR3 is CASSSGTGYNEQYF. The CDR3 region has the DNA TGTGCCAGCAGCTCCGGGACAGGGTATAACGAGCAGTACTTC. The gene calls are TRBV7-3 and TRBJ2-7; 9 positions match TRBD1. Germline V gene data show CDR1 as SGHTA and CDR2 as FQGTGA. The J segment lost 5 bases and the V segment lost 4 bases, leaving 6 bases of the junction unmatched. CDR3 size: 14 residues.

CDR3 sequence reads: CSVGGGVAEAFF. Written as DNA, the CDR3 is TGCAGCGTGGGTGGGGGGGTTGCTGAAGCTTTCTTT. This rearrangement joins TRBV29-1 to TRBJ1-1; D might be TRBD1 (5 bases). From germline, CDR1 is SQVTM and CDR2 ANQGSEA. There are 12 residues in the CDR3. Trimming stripped 6 bases from V and 6 bases from J, with 14 bases between. Using reference TRBV29-1 and TRBJ1-1 for the parts outside the CDR3, the full variable domain is SAVISQKPSRDICQRGTSLTIQCQVDSQVTMMFWYRQQPGQSLTLIATANQGSEATYESGFVIDKFPISRPNLTFSTLTVSNMSPEDSSIYLCSVGGGVAEAFFGQGTRLTVV.

The chain carries TRBV6-6 and TRBJ2-2; TRBD2 is a possible D gene (7 bases). This CDR3 has 15 amino acids. V lost 10 bases to trimming and J lost 3 bases, with 18 bases between them. Germline-derived CDR1 and CDR2 are MNHNY and SVGAGI (reference sequence). CDR3 DNA: TGTGCCACCAAAAATGGGGGGGCTTACACCGGGGAGCTGTTTTTT. Translating it yields CATKNGGAYTGELFF.

This chain links TRBV29-1 with TRBJ2-5, with TRBD2 matching 9 bases. Germline values: CDR1 SQVTM, CDR2 ANQGSEA. CDR3 length: 16 amino acids. The ends lost 1 base at V and 5 bases at J; junction bases unmatched: 11. The CDR3 coding sequence is TGCAGCGTTGAAGCCCCCGTAGCGGGAGTTGATGAGACCCAGTACTTC. Its protein is CSVEAPVAGVDETQYF. Drawing the rest from reference TRBV29-1 and TRBJ2-5, the complete variable domain is SAVISQKPSRDICQRGTSLTIQCQVDSQVTMMFWYRQQPGQSLTLIATANQGSEATYESGFVIDKFPISRPNLTFSTLTVSNMSPEDSSIYLCSVEAPVAGVDETQYFGPGTRLLVL.

The CDR3, as DNA: TGTGCCAGCACCTGGGGCTTGAACACTGAAGCTTTCTTT. Translated, it gives CASTWGLNTEAFF. V gene TRBV5-8 combines with J gene TRBJ1-1; D perhaps matches TRBD1 (5 bases). The V and J ends lost 6 bases and 0 bases respectively, with 9 bases between them. The CDR3 length is 13 residues. Germline lookup yields CDR1 SGHTS and CDR2 YDEGEE.

DNA for the CDR3: TGTGCCAGCTCACCTGACGGGGGTGGCTACACCTTC. It translates to CASSPDGGGYTF. This rearrangement joins TRBV18 to TRBJ1-2, with a tentative D call TRBD1 (5 bases). The CDR3 extends over 12 amino acids. Germline CDR1 KGHSH, CDR2 LQKENI. The V end was cut by 3 bases, the J end by 7 bases, with 9 bases between.

The chain joins TRBV19 to TRBJ2-1, with D possibly matching TRBD2 (6 bases). V lost 0 bases, J lost 14 bases, and 20 bases lay in between. In germline, CDR1 is LNHDA, CDR2 SQIVND (reference sequence). CDR3 size: 15 residues. This CDR3 is CASSIDPNRAGSKFF. The CDR3 nucleotides read TGTGCCAGTAGTATAGATCCGAATCGGGCGGGATCAAAGTTCTTC.